The clone carrying this T cell receptor (beta chain) was counted once. Its specificity is not known. These data are taken from a study of lymphopenia after photon versus proton radiotherapy. General study points: Proton therapy kept repertoires fairly stable, unlike photons, which gained effector/memory cells.

Assay used: immunoSEQ multiplex PCR; TCRdb lists only in-frame clones, some missing. This table holds around 35,000 clones, more than 70% found once. The clonotype was recovered from a man over 45 with gastric cancer. The source material was peripheral blood, sampled from a patient treated with photon-based radiotherapy.

The CDR3 coding sequence is TGTGCCAGCAGCTTAGCCCGAGGGGAGCAGTTCTTC. Translated: CASSLARGEQFF. V and J are TRBV7-2 and TRBJ2-1, with D possibly being TRBD2 (5 bases). The V and J ends lost 0 bases and 10 bases respectively, with 7 bases between them. The CDR3 loop spans 12 amino acids. Germline values: CDR1 SGHTA, CDR2 FQGNSA.